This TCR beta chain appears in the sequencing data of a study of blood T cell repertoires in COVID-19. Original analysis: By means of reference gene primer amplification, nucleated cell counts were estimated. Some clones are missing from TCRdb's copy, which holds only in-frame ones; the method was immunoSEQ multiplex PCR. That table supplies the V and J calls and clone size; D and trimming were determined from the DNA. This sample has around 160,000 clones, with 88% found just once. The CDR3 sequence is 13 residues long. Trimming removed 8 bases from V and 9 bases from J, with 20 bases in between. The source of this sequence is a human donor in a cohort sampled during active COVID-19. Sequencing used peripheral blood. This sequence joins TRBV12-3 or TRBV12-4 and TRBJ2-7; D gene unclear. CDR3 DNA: TGTGCCAGCTCCCCCTCAATTTTACGAGGGCAGTACTTC. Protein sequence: CASSPSILRGQYF.